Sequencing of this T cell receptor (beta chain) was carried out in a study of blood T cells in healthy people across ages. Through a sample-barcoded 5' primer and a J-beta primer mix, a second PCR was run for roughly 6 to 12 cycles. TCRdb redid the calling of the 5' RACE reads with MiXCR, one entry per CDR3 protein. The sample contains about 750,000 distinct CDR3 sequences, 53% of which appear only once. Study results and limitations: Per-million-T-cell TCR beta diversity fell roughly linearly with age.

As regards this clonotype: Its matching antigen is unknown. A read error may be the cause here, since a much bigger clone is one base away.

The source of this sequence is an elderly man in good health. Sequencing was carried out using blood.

CDR3 DNA sequence: TGCGCCAGCGGCCGGGACAGGGTTTACGAGCAGTACTTC. It encodes CASGRDRVYEQYF. The rearrangement joins TRBV5-1 to TRBJ2-7; 9 nucleotides line up with TRBD1. Per the germline V gene, CDR1 is SGHRS and CDR2 is YFSETQ. The CDR3 contains 13 residues. V was pared by 7 bases and J by 4 bases, with 6 bases of the junction left unmatched. The full variable domain, with the rest looked up from reference TRBV5-1 and TRBJ2-7, is KAGVTQTPRYLIKTRGQQVTLSCSPISGHRSVSWYQQTPGQGLQFLFEYFSETQRNKGNFPGRFSGRQFSNSRSEMNVSTLELGDSALYLCASGRDRVYEQYFGPGTRLTVT.